This TCR beta chain originates from a study of cytomegalovirus exposure and HLA in healthy donors (TCRdb year 2017). As for the study more broadly: An earlier analysis of 550 to 700 of the donors reported roughly 270 Gb of sequence data and roughly 110 million unique TCR beta sequences from about 200 million T cells. A few DR-DQ haplotypes were handled as single units for association and clustering because linkage in the cohort was strong. In a later genetic analysis, genome-wide SNP genotypes for about 55% of the roughly 700 donors were used, and that subset was treated as a discovery cohort. Every repertoire in the discovery cohort had been generated on one and the same sequencing platform. The study used immunosequencing to profile the T cell repertoires of several hundred subjects and linked those repertoires to cytomegalovirus serostatus. HLA typing included class I and class II loci at four-digit resolution. A separate validation cohort of 90 to 150 different subjects was used in addition to the 666-subject first cohort. Alongside the repertoire data, information on donor age, sex, ethnicity and CMV serostatus was compiled. The study was designed to test whether signatures of past pathogen exposure could be identified by cataloging public T cell receptors. To predict cytomegalovirus infection status, the study combined high-throughput TCR immunosequencing, statistical association of individual TCRs with disease status, and machine learning. Among the roughly 370 genotyped donors, 75% to 90% belonged to the genetic ancestry cluster associated with self-reported Caucasian donors. To study patterns of TCR occurrence, a later analysis re-analyzed previously published TCR beta repertoires from several hundred donors and added high-resolution HLA genotyping. To decide whether each TCR beta V gene segment behaved as functional or pseudogenic, an earlier analysis of nearly 600 of the donors relied on high-throughput TCR beta sequencing. The later analysis used no new phenotypic data to find candidate immune exposures, relying instead on TCR beta sequences and their occurrence across donors. Typing coverage varied by locus: roughly 629-630 donors for A, B, C, DRB1 and DQB1; approximately 560 for DQA1; approximately 610 for DPA1; approximately 470 for DPB1. About 280 gigabases of sequencing data and 91 million or so unique TCR sequences made up an early release that covered under 750 HLA-typed donors. Across 398 genotyped donors of the cohort, an average of about 200,000 unique TCR beta nucleotide sequences per donor were sequenced, and 15% to 20% of those sequences were non-productive. Findings and caveats that apply to the study as a whole: While some public TCRs were present in many individuals, most TCR sequences turned up only very rarely across donors. According to the authors, the approach could potentially be generalized to other disease states and immunological phenotypes. A further reported finding was that TCR beta sequences accurately predicted the HLA-A and HLA-B alleles for most subjects in the first cohort. A later genetic analysis associated a missense DCLRE1C variant with V-gene and J-gene trimming of TCR beta chains, and an independent cohort replicated the association. According to a later genetic analysis, donors in an Asian-associated ancestry cluster had fewer N-insertions in productive TCRs than the approximately 650-donor mean. In an earlier analysis of over 550 of the donors, most TCR beta V segments were observed in productive rearrangements about 87% or about 30% of the time, broadly matching IMGT annotations. In a later analysis, some 17,000 TCR beta sequences were associated with specific HLA alleles at a false discovery rate of 0.05. A cluster of highly shared sequence variants was judged likely to be a technical artifact of the sequencing pipeline. A few of the identified cytomegalovirus-associated TCR beta chains were confirmed in vitro to be specific for cytomegalovirus antigens. In a later analysis, HLA-associated TCR beta chains showed more clonal expansion and lower generation probabilities than non-associated chains that were equally common. Some IMGT-functional V segments, including TRBV6-2 and TRBV6-3, could not be distinguished by the 87-base-pair reads and were therefore excluded. The study listed 150 to 200 TCR beta chains as associated with cytomegalovirus. Most CMV-associated TCR beta chains appeared to be HLA-restricted in a later analysis, and the HLA associations seemed to be driven largely by CMV exposure. The cohort was sequenced for TCR beta chains only, and without alpha or paired-chain data the features that could be detected were limited. Because some donors lacked HLA typing at each locus, the association tests relied only on the typed subset. Sequencing depth was assumed to be roughly uniform across donors in the presence/absence analyses, though that assumption may not hold. For the cohort, immune exposure information was limited to CMV serostatus. Several of the top co-occurrence clusters appeared to be linked to parvovirus B19, influenza, CMV and Epstein-Barr virus, according to a later analysis. Because counts were too low, about 18 rarely observed V segments, including chromosome 9 orphons, were excluded from the earlier analysis of 587 of the donors. When HLA alleles, especially DR and DQ, strongly co-occurred, attributing TCR associations to individual alleles was difficult. Correlated functional status among segregating V segments might be attributable to linkage disequilibrium, but an unknown experimental factor could not be ruled out. The classifier was reported to diagnose cytomegalovirus status with high specificity and sensitivity in both the original cohort and the validation cohort. In a later analysis, the rate of TCR association differed among HLA loci, with DRB1 alleles having the most associated TCRs and HLA-C alleles having the fewest.

The germline V gene yields SGDLS for CDR1 and YYNGEE for CDR2. The CDR3 covers 15 residues, taking in both the cysteine and the phenylalanine. The CDR3 DNA has 45 bases and is translated from base 1. Between the V and J ends, shortened by 0 bases and 0 bases respectively, the junction contains 10 bases. The receptor library was made with the immunoSEQ multiplex PCR assay. The multiplex PCR relied on a mix of 60 forward primers for TCR Vbeta segments and 13 reverse primers for TCR Jbeta segments. A multiplex PCR assay on genomic DNA amplified the CDR3 region of rearranged TCR beta genes. The amplified TCR beta libraries were sequenced on the Illumina HiSeq System as 87-base-pair reads. As for the original processing: Across the 670 or so repertoires, a later analysis counted 80 million or so unique TCR beta chains, 9.5 million to 13 million of which were shared by at least two donors. A nearest-neighbor algorithm error-corrected the raw reads and collapsed the reads into unique sequences, merging closely related sequences to remove PCR and sequencing errors. V, D and J gene segments were assigned by aligning CDR3 sequences to IMGT reference sequences. For a sequence to be retained, a match of at least six nucleotides to both a V gene segment and a J gene segment was required. Rearrangements were called productive when the CDR3 lacked stop codons and stayed in frame with V and J; all others were non-productive. Following IMGT convention, CDR3 was defined as the stretch from the second conserved V-encoded cysteine to the conserved J-encoded phenylalanine. Sequences without an unambiguous match to a single V gene segment were excluded from the earlier analysis of about 640 of the donors. An earlier analysis of about 590 of the donors classified V segments as functional when productive rearrangements were above 56.7% and as segregating when the standard deviation between donors was above 5%. A statistical classification framework was built to diagnose cytomegalovirus status from the catalog of TCR beta chain sequences. In a later analysis, TCR nucleotide sequences were compared against IMGT/GENE-DB human TR gene sequences so that V and J genes could be assigned. In a later analysis, CDR3 sequences and most-parsimonious VDJ recombination scenarios were assigned using the TCRdist pipeline. In a later analysis, each TCR beta chain was defined by its CDR3 amino acid sequence together with its V-gene family, and reads lacking a unique V-gene family were excluded. As a way to deal with suspected cross-contamination and a sequencing artifact, a later analysis dropped roughly 600 nucleotide sequences that were highly shared and had low generation probability. In a later analysis, a clonal expansion index for each public chain was calculated from normalized within-repertoire ranks of inferred template counts. Generation probabilities in a later analysis came from a VDJ recombination model fitted to out-of-frame rearrangements, and those results were checked against IGoR. In a later analysis, hypergeometric tests were used to score TCR-TCR, TCR-HLA and TCR-CMV co-occurrence, with a repertoire-size bias correction applied to TCR pairs. False discovery rates were estimated in a later analysis by permuting HLA or CMV assignments 20 times. In a later analysis, co-occurring TCRs were grouped using DBSCAN, and TCRdist sequence similarity was added for clustering within HLA-allele-positive subsets. Repertoires with fewer than 30,000 or more than 120,000 public chains, plus five repertoires with anomalous nucleotide sharing, were excluded from co-occurrence clustering. TCRdb holds this immuneACCESS table with in-frame rearrangements only. Some clones are missing; in checked studies, unresolved V genes explain under half, and the rest has no known cause. Clone size and the V and J calls come from that table; the DNA yielded D and trimming. Across this sample there are around 220,000 clones, with roughly 80% seen only once. About 0.22% of the sample comes from the top ten.

Note on this clone: Its antigen is currently not known. Base-call qualities are not available, and no considerably larger clone is one nucleotide away.

The cohort consisted of some 730 healthy bone marrow donors. Cohort members were all nominally healthy when sampled, although unrecorded immune exposures were likely present. The donor tested CMV seronegative, placing the donor among the 300 to 400 seronegative members of the cohort. Every donor gave a peripheral blood sample, and the peripheral blood mononuclear cells from that sample were used for TCR beta sequencing. Genomic DNA extraction from the blood cell samples was performed with the Qiagen DNeasy Blood Extraction Kit. This sequence was found in a girl aged 2-9 years in good health and CMV-seronegative. Sequencing was done on a sample of PBMCs. Recombination joined TRBV9 with TRBJ2-7, and perhaps TRBD1 as D gene, on 5 matching bases. The nucleotides are TGTGCCAGCAGCGTAGGGGGCGGTACCTCCTACGAGCAGTACTTC. It translates to CASSVGGGTSYEQYF.